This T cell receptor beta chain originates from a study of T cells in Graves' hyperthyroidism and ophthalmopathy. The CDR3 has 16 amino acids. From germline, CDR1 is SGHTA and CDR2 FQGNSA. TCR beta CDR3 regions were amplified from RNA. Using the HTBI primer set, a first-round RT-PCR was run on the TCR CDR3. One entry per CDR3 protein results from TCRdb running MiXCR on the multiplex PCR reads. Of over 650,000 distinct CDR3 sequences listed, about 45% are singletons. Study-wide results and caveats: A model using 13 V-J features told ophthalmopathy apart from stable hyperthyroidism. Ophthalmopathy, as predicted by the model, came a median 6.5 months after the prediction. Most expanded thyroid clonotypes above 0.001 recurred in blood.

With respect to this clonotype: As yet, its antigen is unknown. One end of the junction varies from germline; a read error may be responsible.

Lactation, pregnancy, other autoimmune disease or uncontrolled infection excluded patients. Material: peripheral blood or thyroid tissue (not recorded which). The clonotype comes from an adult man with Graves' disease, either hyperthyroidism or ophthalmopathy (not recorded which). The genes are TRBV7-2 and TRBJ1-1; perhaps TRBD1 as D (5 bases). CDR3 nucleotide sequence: TGTGCCAGCAGCCCCCGGCGAGGTTGGGGGTTCGCTGAAGCTTCCTTT. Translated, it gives CASSPRRGWGFAEASF.